A single sample gave rise to the 3 T cell receptor beta chains below, sequenced in a study of response to subunit inactivated influenza vaccine. From the RT-PCR reads, TCRdb called clonotypes with MiXCR, one entry per CDR3 protein. The table shows hundreds of thousands of distinct CDR3 sequences, with approximately 7.1% occurring only once. Sequencing used PBMCs from blood, obtained around 2 years after vaccination. These receptors all stem from a man aged 50 to 69 who received an inactivated influenza vaccine.

The DNA for the CDR3 is TGCGCCAGCAGCCCCCGGACAGGGATGAACACCGGGGAGCTGTTTTTT. Amino acids: CASSPRTGMNTGELFF. The gene calls are TRBV5-1 and TRBJ2-2, with 8 positions matching TRBD1. The CDR3 covers 16 residues. Germline CDR1 and CDR2: SGHRS and YFSETQ. Trimming cost V 4 bases and J 1 base; bases outside gene matches: 6.

This clonotype was observed a handful of times. The chain employs TRBV5-4 and TRBJ1-2; TRBD1 is a possible D gene (5 bases). The V and J ends lost 0 bases and 3 bases respectively, with 15 bases between them. Germline V lookup: CDR1 SGHNT, CDR2 YYREEE (reference sequence). This CDR3 comprises 16 residues. The CDR3 reads CASSLAAGGEDYGYTF. Written as DNA, the CDR3 is TGTGCCAGCAGCTTGGCCGCTGGAGGGGAGGACTATGGCTACACCTTC.

This clonotype was seen many times. The chain couples TRBV20-1 to TRBJ1-6; TRBD1 is a possible D gene (5 bases). The ends were cut back, 0 bases at V and 0 bases at J, with 12 bases in the middle. Germline CDR1 and CDR2: DFQATT and SNEGSKA (reference sequence). CDR3 length: 17 residues. As DNA, the CDR3 is TGCAGTGCTAGAGAAGGGACGGGTAGCTCCTATAATTCACCCCTCCACTTT. It encodes CSAREGTGSSYNSPLHF.